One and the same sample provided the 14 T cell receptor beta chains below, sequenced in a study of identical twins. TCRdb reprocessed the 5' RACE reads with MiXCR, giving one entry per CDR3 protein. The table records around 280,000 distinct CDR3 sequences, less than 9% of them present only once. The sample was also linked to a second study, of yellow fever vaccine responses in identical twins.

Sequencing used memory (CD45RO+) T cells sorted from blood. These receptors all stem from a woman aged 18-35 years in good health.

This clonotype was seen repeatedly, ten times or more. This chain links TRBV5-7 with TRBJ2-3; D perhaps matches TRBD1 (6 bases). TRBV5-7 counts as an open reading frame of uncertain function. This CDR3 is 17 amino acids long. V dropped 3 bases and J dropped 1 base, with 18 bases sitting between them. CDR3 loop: CASSWGPGTTCTDTQYF. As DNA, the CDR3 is TGTGCCAGCAGCTGGGGTCCCGGGACAACCTGCACAGATACGCAGTATTTT.

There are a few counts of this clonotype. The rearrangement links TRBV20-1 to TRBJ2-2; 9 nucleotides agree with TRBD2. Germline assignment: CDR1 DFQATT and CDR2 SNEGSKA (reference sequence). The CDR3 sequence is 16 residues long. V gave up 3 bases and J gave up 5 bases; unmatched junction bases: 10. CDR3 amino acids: CSARAAGGPGTGELFF. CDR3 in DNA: TGCAGTGCTAGGGCGGCGGGAGGGCCGGGTACCGGGGAGCTGTTTTTT.

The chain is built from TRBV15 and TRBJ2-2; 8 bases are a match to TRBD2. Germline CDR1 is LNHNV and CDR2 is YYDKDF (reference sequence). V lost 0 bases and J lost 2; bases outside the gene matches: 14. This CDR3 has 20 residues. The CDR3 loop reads CATSRDTLTGRGVNTGELFF. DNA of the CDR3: TGTGCCACCAGCAGAGATACTCTTACGGGGCGGGGGGTAAACACCGGGGAGCTGTTTTTT.

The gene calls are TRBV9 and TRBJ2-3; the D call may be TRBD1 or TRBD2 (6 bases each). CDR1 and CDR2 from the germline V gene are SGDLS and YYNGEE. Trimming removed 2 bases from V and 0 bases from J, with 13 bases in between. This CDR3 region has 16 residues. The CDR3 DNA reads TGTGCCAGCAGCGTGAGGGGGGCCCCTAGCACAGATACGCAGTATTTT. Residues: CASSVRGAPSTDTQYF.

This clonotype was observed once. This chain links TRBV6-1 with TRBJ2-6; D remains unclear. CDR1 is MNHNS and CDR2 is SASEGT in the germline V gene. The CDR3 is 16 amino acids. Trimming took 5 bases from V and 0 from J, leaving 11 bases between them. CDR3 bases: TGTGCCAGCAGTCCTCAGTGGGGCTCTGGGGCCAACGTCCTGACTTTC. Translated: CASSPQWGSGANVLTF.

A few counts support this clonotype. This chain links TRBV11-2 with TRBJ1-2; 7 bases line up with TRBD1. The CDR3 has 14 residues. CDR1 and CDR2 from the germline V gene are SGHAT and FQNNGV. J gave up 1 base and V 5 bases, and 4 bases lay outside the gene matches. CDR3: CASSHRDSNYGYTF. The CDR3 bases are TGTGCCAGCAGCCACCGGGACAGTAACTATGGCTACACCTTC.

The CDR3 sequence is CASSQDTSGSFGEQFF. Written as DNA, the CDR3 is TGTGCCAGCAGCCAAGACACTAGCGGGAGTTTTGGTGAGCAGTTCTTC. The chain recombines TRBV4-2 with TRBJ2-1; TRBD2 matches at 11 bases. J lost 9 bases, V lost 0 bases, and 7 bases had no gene match. Germline-derived CDR1 and CDR2 are LGHNA and YNFKEQ. The CDR3 has 16 residues.

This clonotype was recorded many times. DNA of the CDR3: TGCAGTGCTAGTTGGACTAGCCCCCAAGAGACCCAGTACTTC. It specifies CSASWTSPQETQYF. The chain carries TRBV20-1 and TRBJ2-5; TRBD2 agrees at 8 bases. The CDR3 covers 14 residues. Germline loops: CDR1 DFQATT, CDR2 SNEGSKA (reference sequence). The J segment lost 1 base and the V segment lost 3 bases, leaving 4 bases of the junction unmatched.

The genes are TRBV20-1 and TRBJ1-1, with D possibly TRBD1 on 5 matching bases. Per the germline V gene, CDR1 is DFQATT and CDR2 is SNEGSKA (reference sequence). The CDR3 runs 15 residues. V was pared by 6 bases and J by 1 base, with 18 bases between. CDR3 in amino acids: CSAPVATAGNTEAFF. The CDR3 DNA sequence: TGCAGTGCCCCCGTGGCGACAGCGGGGAACACTGAAGCTTTCTTT.

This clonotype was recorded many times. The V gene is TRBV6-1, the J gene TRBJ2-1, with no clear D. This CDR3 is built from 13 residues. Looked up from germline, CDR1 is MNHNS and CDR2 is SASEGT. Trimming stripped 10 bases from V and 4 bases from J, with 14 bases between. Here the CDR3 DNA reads TGTGCCATGCCCGGGTTCTATTACAATGAGCAGTTCTTC. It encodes CAMPGFYYNEQFF.

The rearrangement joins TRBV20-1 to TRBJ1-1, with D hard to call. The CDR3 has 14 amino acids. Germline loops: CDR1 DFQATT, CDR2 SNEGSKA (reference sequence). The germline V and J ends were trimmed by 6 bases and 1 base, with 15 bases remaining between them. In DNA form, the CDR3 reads TGCAGTGCCCCGAAAGGGTCGGCGAACACTGAAGCTTTCTTT. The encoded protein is CSAPKGSANTEAFF.

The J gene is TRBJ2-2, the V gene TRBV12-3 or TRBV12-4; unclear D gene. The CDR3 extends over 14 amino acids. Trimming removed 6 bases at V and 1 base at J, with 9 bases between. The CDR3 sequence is CASRPVKNTGELFF. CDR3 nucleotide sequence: TGTGCCAGCAGGCCTGTCAAGAACACCGGGGAGCTGTTTTTT.

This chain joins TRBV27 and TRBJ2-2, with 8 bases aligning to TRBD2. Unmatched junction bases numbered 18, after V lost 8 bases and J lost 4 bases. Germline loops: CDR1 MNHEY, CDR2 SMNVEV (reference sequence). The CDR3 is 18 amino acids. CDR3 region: CASRGGLAGIRTTGELFF. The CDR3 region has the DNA TGTGCCAGCCGAGGCGGGCTAGCGGGCATCAGGACCACCGGGGAGCTGTTTTTT.

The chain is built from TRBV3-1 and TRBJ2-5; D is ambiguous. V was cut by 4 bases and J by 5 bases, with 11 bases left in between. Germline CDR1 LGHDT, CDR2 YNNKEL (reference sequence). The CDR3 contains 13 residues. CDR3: CASSPARRETQYF. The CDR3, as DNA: TGTGCCAGCAGCCCGGCTCGCAGGGAGACCCAGTACTTC.